This entry lists 22 T cell receptor beta chains sequenced from one sample in a study of T cell repertoires in aging, cancer and after chemotherapy. Multiplex touch-down PCR with TRB-A/B primers amplified rearranged V-D-J TRB sequences. MiXCR was run by TCRdb on the multiplex PCR reads, yielding one entry per CDR3 protein. The sample yields about 9,200 distinct CDR3 sequences, under 35% seen once. TCR beta rearrangements were amplified from peripheral blood genomic DNA. Sequences were obtained from blood. Source of these receptors: a human donor in good health.

The chain links TRBV5-1 to TRBJ2-2, with D uncertain. Germline V gene data show CDR1 as SGHRS and CDR2 as YFSETQ. V lost 0 bases, J lost 1 base, and 7 bases lay in between. This CDR3 is built from 15 residues. CDR3 nucleotide sequence: TGCGCCAGCAGCTTGGGAGTCTTGAACACCGGGGAGCTGTTTTTT. Residues: CASSLGVLNTGELFF.

J is TRBJ2-1 and V is TRBV4-2; 7 bases are shared with TRBD2. J gave up 3 bases and V 1 base, and 6 bases lay outside the gene matches. The CDR3 is made up of 16 amino acids. CDR1 is LGHNA, CDR2 YNFKEQ, per germline. DNA for the CDR3: TGTGCCAGCAGCCAAGTAATGAGCGGGGACTACAATGAGCAGTTCTTC. Translated, it gives CASSQVMSGDYNEQFF.

V and J are TRBV19 and TRBJ2-1; D is possibly TRBD1 (7 bases). In germline, CDR1 is LNHDA, CDR2 SQIVND (reference sequence). The CDR3 has 15 residues. The germline V and J ends were trimmed by 3 bases and 8 bases, with 17 bases remaining between them. The CDR3 region has the DNA TGTGCCAGTAGTATTGCGGGACAGCCTCGGGATGAGCAGTTCTTC. Its translation: CASSIAGQPRDEQFF.

This clonotype has a handful of counts. J is TRBJ2-7 and V is TRBV12-3 or TRBV12-4, with D perhaps TRBD1 or TRBD2 (5 bases each). The CDR3 loop spans 12 amino acids. Between the trimmed V and J ends, which lost 1 base and 5 bases, there was a span of 6 bases. CDR3 nucleotides: TGTGCCAGCAGTTTAGGGGGGAACGAGCAGTACGTC. It yields the protein CASSLGGNEQYV.

V and J are TRBV19 and TRBJ1-5; D might be TRBD1 (5 bases). CDR3 size: 16 residues. V lost 6 bases and J 6 bases, leaving 21 bases between the germline ends. Germline CDR1 and CDR2: LNHDA and SQIVND (reference sequence). The CDR3 DNA sequence: TGTGCCAGTAGGGCGCAACCGGGGGATCTGCCTCAGCCCCAGCATTTT. Amino acids: CASRAQPGDLPQPQHF.

This rearrangement joins TRBV5-1 to TRBJ1-2; the match to TRBD1 covers 8 bases. J gave up 7 bases and V 2 bases, and 13 bases lay outside the gene matches. CDR3 length: 16 amino acids. Germline lookup yields CDR1 SGHRS and CDR2 YFSETQ. CDR3 loop: CASSLNAGQVSGGYTF. The DNA for the CDR3 is TGCGCCAGCAGCTTAAACGCGGGACAGGTATCAGGTGGCTACACCTTC.

This clonotype was counted a few times. CDR3 bases: TGTGCCAGCATAGGGGACAGCTACAATGAGCAGTTCTTC. This encodes CASIGDSYNEQFF. The rearrangement links TRBV6-5 to TRBJ2-1; 7 bases fit TRBD1. J lost 3 bases, V lost 7 bases, and 3 bases had no gene match. The CDR3 loop spans 13 amino acids. Germline lookup yields CDR1 MNHEY and CDR2 SVGAGI.

V gene TRBV19 combines with J gene TRBJ2-1; TRBD1 agrees at 11 bases. This CDR3 is built from 16 residues. J lost 12 bases, V lost 0 bases, and 10 bases had no gene match. Germline lookup yields CDR1 LNHDA and CDR2 SQIVND (reference sequence). CDR3 residues: CASSIDWGQGVPRQFF. The CDR3 bases are TGTGCCAGTAGTATAGATTGGGGACAGGGGGTGCCTCGGCAGTTCTTC.

This chain connects TRBV27 to TRBJ1-2; D perhaps matches TRBD1 (6 bases). The germline V and J ends were trimmed by 10 bases and 8 bases, with 23 bases remaining between them. Germline CDR1 MNHEY, CDR2 SMNVEV (reference sequence). The CDR3 is made up of 14 amino acids. In DNA form, the CDR3 reads TGTGCCACCAGCTGGGGGGGGGGGGGCGAGGGCTACACCTTC. The encoded protein is CATSWGGGGEGYTF.

In its sample, this clonotype was seen a few times. This rearrangement joins TRBV6-1 to TRBJ1-4; a weak D match, TRBD1 (5 bases). The CDR3 has 14 residues. V was clipped by 10 bases and J by 8 bases, with 20 bases between them. Germline assignment: CDR1 MNHNS and CDR2 SASEGT. CDR3 sequence (DNA): TGTGCCACCACCGGGGGGTGGGCAGACGAAAAACTGTTTTTT. It is translated as CATTGGWADEKLFF.

This clonotype has just a few counts. This CDR3 is CASSLGQITDTQYF. The CDR3 nucleotides read TGTGCCAGCAGCTTGGGGCAGATCACAGATACGCAGTATTTT. The V and J genes are TRBV5-5 and TRBJ2-3, with D uncertain. The germline CDR1 and CDR2 sequences are SGHKS and YYEKEE (reference sequence). The V end was cut by 0 bases, the J end by 2 bases, with 7 bases between. The CDR3 extends over 14 amino acids.

This clonotype came up once. The J gene is TRBJ2-2, the V gene TRBV28, with a possible D match to TRBD2 (5 bases). The CDR3 spans 15 residues. The V gene's germline CDR1 is MDHEN and CDR2 SYDVKM. V was pared by 6 bases and J by 4 bases, with 15 bases between. The CDR3 DNA sequence: TGTGCCAGCAGCAACGTCGGGGAGCTCACCGGGGAGCTGTTTTTT. Its translation: CASSNVGELTGELFF.

This clonotype was picked up one time. V is TRBV6-2 or TRBV6-3 and J is TRBJ1-6, with a tentative D call TRBD1 (5 bases). From germline, CDR1 is MNHEY and CDR2 SVGEGT. The V end was cut by 2 bases, the J end by 10 bases, with 24 bases between. The CDR3 runs 18 residues. The CDR3: CASSYASGNSLMRSPLHF. In DNA form, the CDR3 reads TGTGCCAGCAGTTACGCGTCAGGGAACTCTCTTATGAGATCACCCCTCCACTTT.

This chain uses TRBV4-2 with TRBJ2-3; the match to TRBD2 covers 9 bases. V was pared by 0 bases and J by 3 bases, with 4 bases of the junction left unmatched. This CDR3 contains 16 residues. From germline, CDR1 is LGHNA and CDR2 YNFKEQ. CDR3 protein: CASSQDRGGGTDTQYF. In DNA form, the CDR3 reads TGTGCCAGCAGCCAAGATCGCGGGGGGGGGACAGATACGCAGTATTTT.

This chain links TRBV5-1 with TRBJ2-3; D is unresolved. CDR1 is SGHRS, CDR2 YFSETQ, per germline. Trimming left V 0 bases short and J 0 bases short, with 11 bases between. This CDR3 contains 16 residues. The CDR3 loop reads CASSLGYDASTDTQYF. The CDR3 region has the DNA TGCGCCAGCAGCTTGGGGTACGATGCTAGCACAGATACGCAGTATTTT.

This clonotype showed up just a few times. The chain carries TRBV7-9 and TRBJ1-5; D call uncertain. CDR1 SEHNR and CDR2 FQNEAQ come from the germline V gene (reference sequence). V was pared by 5 bases and J by 5 bases, with 7 bases between. This CDR3 comprises 12 residues. For the CDR3, the DNA is TGTGCCAGCAGCCCCAGCGATCAGCCCCAGCATTTT. As protein: CASSPSDQPQHF. Combining the CDR3 with reference TRBV7-9 and TRBJ1-5 gives the whole variable domain DTGVSQNPRHKITKRGQNVTFRCDPISEHNRLYWYRQTLGQGPEFLTYFQNEAQLEKSRLLSDRFSAERPKGSFSTLEIQRTEQGDSAMYLCASSPSDQPQHFGDGTRLSIL.

This clonotype was detected a few times. This chain uses TRBV14 with TRBJ2-7; possibly TRBD1 or TRBD2 for D (6 bases each). The CDR3 runs 12 residues. V lost 6 bases and J 5 bases, leaving 11 bases between the germline ends. Germline assignment: CDR1 SGHDN and CDR2 FVKESK. CDR3 DNA: TGTGCCAGCAGTCGAAGGGGGGACGAGCAGTACTTC. Its translation is CASSRRGDEQYF.

In this sample, this clonotype turned up a few times. The chain has TRBV6-4 and TRBJ2-3; 10 bases align to TRBD2. In germline, CDR1 is MRHNA, CDR2 SNTAGT. The V gene end was trimmed by 2 bases and the J gene end by 6 bases; junction bases not matched to a gene: 8. The CDR3 contains 16 residues. CDR3 sequence: CASSDTSGGGRDTQYF. The CDR3 DNA reads as TGTGCCAGCAGTGACACCAGCGGGGGGGGCAGGGATACGCAGTATTTT.

The chain carries TRBV5-4 and TRBJ1-1; D unclear. The germline V and J ends were trimmed by 0 bases and 4 bases, with 16 bases remaining between them. The germline V gene has CDR1 SGHNT and CDR2 YYREEE (reference sequence). The CDR3 sequence is 16 residues long. CDR3 bases: TGTGCCAGCAGCTTGGACCAGTTGGGCAGCAGCACTGAAGCTTTCTTT. Translation: CASSLDQLGSSTEAFF.

The sample holds a few counts of this clonotype. J is TRBJ1-1 and V is TRBV6-6; maybe TRBD1 (5 bases). The germline V gene encodes CDR1 MNHNY and CDR2 SVGAGI (reference sequence). The CDR3 has 10 residues. The CDR3: CAIGGTEAFF. The CDR3 DNA reads TGTGCGATCGGGGGGACTGAAGCTTTCTTT.

This clonotype was seen a few times. The genes are TRBV11-1 and TRBJ2-5, with 7 bases lining up with TRBD1. This CDR3 is built from 13 residues. Germline lookup yields CDR1 SGHAT and CDR2 FQDESV (reference sequence). V dropped 5 bases and J dropped 5; count of bases not matched to a gene: 5. Written as DNA, the CDR3 is TGTGCCAGCAGCCCCGAGGGGGCGGAGACCCAGTACTTC. Residues: CASSPEGAETQYF.

The chain joins TRBV28 to TRBJ1-2; unclear D gene. V was clipped by 8 bases and J by 4 bases, with 14 bases between them. Germline CDR1 is MDHEN and CDR2 is SYDVKM. The CDR3 length is 13 residues. CDR3 sequence: CASRRPEFYGYTF. The DNA for the CDR3 is TGTGCCAGCCGAAGGCCGGAATTCTATGGCTACACCTTC.